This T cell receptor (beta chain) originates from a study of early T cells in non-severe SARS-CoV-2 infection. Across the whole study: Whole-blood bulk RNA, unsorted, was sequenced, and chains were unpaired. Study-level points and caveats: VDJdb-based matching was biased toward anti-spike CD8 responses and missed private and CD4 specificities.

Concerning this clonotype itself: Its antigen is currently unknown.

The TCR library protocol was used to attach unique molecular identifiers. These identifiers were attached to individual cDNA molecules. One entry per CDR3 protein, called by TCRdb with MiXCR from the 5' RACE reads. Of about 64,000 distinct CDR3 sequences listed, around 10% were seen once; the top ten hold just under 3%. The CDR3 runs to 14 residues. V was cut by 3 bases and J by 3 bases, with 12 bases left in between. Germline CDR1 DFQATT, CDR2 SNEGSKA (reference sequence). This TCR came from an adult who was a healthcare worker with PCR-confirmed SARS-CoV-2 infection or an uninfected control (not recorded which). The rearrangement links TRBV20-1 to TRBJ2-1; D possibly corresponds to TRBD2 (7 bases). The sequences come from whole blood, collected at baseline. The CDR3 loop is CSARLGGRYNEQFF. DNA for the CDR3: TGCAGTGCTAGGCTCGGGGGGCGCTACAATGAGCAGTTCTTC.